Presented here are 4 T cell receptor beta chains from one specimen sequenced in a study of blood T cell repertoires in COVID-19. TCRdb's table, derived via immunoSEQ multiplex PCR, lists solely in-frame clones and lacks some. The sample shows fewer than 250,000 clones, just under 85% of them seen only once. Sequenced: peripheral blood. The receptors originated from a woman aged 55-70 years with active or convalescent COVID-19.

The rearrangement uses TRBV5-1 and TRBJ2-2, with 10 bases aligning to TRBD1. Germline V lookup: CDR1 SGHRS, CDR2 YFSETQ. This CDR3 is built from 17 residues. Trimming took 4 bases from V and 1 from J; bases not matched to a gene: 7. The CDR3 coding sequence is TGCGCCAGCAGCCGGTCGGGACAGGGGAGGAACACCGGGGAGCTGTTTTTT. Protein product: CASSRSGQGRNTGELFF.

This clone has just one count. The gene calls are TRBV6-5 and TRBJ1-2; D call uncertain. V shed 6 bases and J shed 4 bases, with 15 bases lying between them. The CDR3 extends over 14 amino acids. CDR1 and CDR2 from the germline V gene are MNHEY and SVGAGI. The CDR3 region is CASRATREFYGYTF. DNA for the CDR3: TGTGCCAGCAGAGCGACTAGGGAATTCTATGGCTACACCTTC.

The chain links TRBV5-1 to TRBJ2-7, with D unclear. V was pared by 7 bases and J by 0 bases, with 11 bases between. The CDR3 contains 13 residues. CDR1 is SGHRS, CDR2 YFSETQ, per germline. DNA of the CDR3: TGCGCCAGCTCGACTGAAACCTCCTACGAGCAGTACTTC. This codes for CASSTETSYEQYF.

V and J are TRBV5-1 and TRBJ2-3; D may be TRBD2 (5 bases). Germline V gene lookup returns CDR1 SGHRS and CDR2 YFSETQ. This CDR3 comprises 16 residues. Between the trimmed V and J ends, which lost 0 bases and 1 base, there was a span of 12 bases. CDR3 coding DNA: TGCGCCAGCAGCTTGGGGACTTCCGGAGGCACAGATACGCAGTATTTT. Residues: CASSLGTSGGTDTQYF.